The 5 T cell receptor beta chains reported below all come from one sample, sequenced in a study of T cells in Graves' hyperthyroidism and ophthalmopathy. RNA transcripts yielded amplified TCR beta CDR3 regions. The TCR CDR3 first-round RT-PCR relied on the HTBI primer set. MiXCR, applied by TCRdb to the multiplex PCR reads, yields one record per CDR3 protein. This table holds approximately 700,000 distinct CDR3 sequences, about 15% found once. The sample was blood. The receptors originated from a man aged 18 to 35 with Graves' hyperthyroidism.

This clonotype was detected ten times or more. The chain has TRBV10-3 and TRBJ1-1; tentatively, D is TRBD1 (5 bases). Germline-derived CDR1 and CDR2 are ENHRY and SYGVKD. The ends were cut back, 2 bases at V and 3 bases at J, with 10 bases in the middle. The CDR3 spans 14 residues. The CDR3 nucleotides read TGTGCCATCAGTGAGGGGACTAGGGACACTGAAGCTTTCTTT. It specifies CAISEGTRDTEAFF.

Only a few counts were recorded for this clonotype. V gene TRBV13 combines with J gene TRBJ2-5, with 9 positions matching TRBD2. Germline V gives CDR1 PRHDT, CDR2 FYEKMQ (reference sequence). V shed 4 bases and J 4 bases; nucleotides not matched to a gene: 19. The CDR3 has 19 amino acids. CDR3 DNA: TGTGCCAGCAGCTCCGTTTCCAGCGGGAGGACCTTAGTTGGAGAGACCCAGTACTTC. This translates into CASSSVSSGRTLVGETQYF.

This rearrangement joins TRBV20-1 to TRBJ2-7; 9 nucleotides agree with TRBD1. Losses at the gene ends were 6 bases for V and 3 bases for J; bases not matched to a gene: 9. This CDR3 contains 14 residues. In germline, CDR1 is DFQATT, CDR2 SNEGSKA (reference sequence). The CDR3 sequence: CSALDPGQGYEQYF. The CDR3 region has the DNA TGCAGTGCCTTAGACCCGGGACAGGGCTACGAGCAGTACTTC.

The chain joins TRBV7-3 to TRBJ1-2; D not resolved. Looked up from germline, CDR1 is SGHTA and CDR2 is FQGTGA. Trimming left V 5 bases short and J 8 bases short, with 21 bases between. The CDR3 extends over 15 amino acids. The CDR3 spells CASSPESGFAGGYTF. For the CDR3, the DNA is TGTGCCAGCAGCCCCGAAAGTGGGTTCGCCGGCGGCTACACCTTC.

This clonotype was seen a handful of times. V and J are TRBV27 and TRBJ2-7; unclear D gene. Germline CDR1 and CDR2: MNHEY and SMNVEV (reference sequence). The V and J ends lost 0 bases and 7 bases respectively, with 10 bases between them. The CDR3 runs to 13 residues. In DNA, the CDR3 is TGTGCCAGCAGTTTATCATCCCCAGATGAGCAGTACTTC. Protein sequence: CASSLSSPDEQYF.